Sequencing of this TCR beta chain was carried out in a study of T cells in Graves' hyperthyroidism and ophthalmopathy. TCR beta CDR3 region amplification was performed from RNA transcripts. TCR CDR3 regions were first amplified by RT-PCR with HTBI primers. TCRdb fed the multiplex PCR reads into MiXCR, producing one record per CDR3 protein. The table lists about 300,000 distinct CDR3 sequences, approximately 18% of them singletons. The CDR3 spans 14 residues. Trimming took off 6 bases at V and 6 bases at J, with 15 bases between the two ends. Germline V CDR1 and CDR2: MNHEY, SMNVEV (reference sequence).

V is TRBV27 and J is TRBJ1-5; no reliable D call. The clonotype was recovered from a man between 50 and 59 years old with Graves' ophthalmopathy. Material for sequencing was blood. As DNA, the CDR3 is TGTGCCAGCAGGTTGACCGCGGGCGGTCAGCCCCAGCATTTT. This encodes CASRLTAGGQPQHF.